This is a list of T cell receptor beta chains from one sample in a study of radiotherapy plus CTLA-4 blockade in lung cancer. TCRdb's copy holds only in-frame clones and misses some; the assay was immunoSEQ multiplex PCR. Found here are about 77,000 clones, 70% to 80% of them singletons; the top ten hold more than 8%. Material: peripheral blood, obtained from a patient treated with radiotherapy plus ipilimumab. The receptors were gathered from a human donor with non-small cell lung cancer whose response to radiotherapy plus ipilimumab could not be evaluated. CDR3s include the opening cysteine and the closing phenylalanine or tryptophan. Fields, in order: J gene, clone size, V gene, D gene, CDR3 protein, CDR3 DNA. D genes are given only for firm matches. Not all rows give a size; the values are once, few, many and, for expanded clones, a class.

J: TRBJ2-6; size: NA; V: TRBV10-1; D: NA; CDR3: CASSESEASGANVLTF; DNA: TGCGCCAGCAGTGAGTCTGAAGCTTCTGGGGCCAACGTCCTGACTTTC
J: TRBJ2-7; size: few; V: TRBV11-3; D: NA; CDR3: CASTSTVSYEQYF; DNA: TGTGCCAGCACCTCGACAGTCTCCTACGAGCAGTACTTC
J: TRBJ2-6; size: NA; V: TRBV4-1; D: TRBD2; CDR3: CASSQQLAGGFSGANVLTF; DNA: TGCGCCAGCAGCCAGCAACTAGCGGGAGGTTTCTCTGGGGCCAACGTCCTGACTTTC
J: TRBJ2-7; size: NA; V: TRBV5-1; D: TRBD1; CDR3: CASSVLQGAQIYEQYF; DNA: TGCGCCAGCAGCGTGTTACAGGGGGCCCAGATCTACGAGCAGTACTTC
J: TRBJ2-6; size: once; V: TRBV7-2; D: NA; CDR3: CASSLALGGSTGANVLTF; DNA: TGTGCCAGCAGCTTAGCGCTGGGGGGATCGACTGGGGCCAACGTCCTGACTTTC
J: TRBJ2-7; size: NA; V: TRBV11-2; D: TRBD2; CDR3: CASSQRPGLASYEQYF; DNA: TGTGCCAGCAGCCAACGCCCGGGACTAGCATCCTACGAGCAGTACTTC
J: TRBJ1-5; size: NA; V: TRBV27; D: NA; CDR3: CASSLQTGGPQHF; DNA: TGTGCCAGCAGTTTACAGACCGGGGGGCCCCAGCATTTT
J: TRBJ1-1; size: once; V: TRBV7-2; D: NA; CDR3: CASTFAGGTEAFF; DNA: TGTGCCAGCACCTTTGCGGGGGGGACTGAAGCTTTCTTT
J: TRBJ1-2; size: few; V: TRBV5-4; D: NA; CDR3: CASSLGGGRSGYTF; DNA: TGTGCCAGCAGCTTGGGGGGAGGGAGGTCTGGCTACACCTTC
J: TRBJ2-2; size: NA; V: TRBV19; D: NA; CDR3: CATGGWEGELFF; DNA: TGTGCCACCGGTGGGTGGGAGGGGGAGCTGTTTTTT
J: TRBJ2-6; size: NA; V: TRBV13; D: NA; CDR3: CASSLSGANVLTF; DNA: TGTGCCAGCAGCCTCTCTGGGGCCAACGTCCTGACTTTC
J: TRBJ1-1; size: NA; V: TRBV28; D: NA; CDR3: CASTEHPNTEAFF; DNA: TGTGCCAGCACCGAACACCCGAACACTGAAGCTTTCTTT
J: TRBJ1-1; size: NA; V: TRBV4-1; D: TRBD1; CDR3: CASSQVSGGWNTEAFF; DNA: TGCGCCAGCAGCCAAGTTTCAGGGGGCTGGAACACTGAAGCTTTCTTT
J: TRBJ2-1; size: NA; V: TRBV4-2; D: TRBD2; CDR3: CASSQRLAEPLPYNEQFF; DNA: TGTGCCAGCAGCCAAAGACTAGCGGAACCATTACCCTACAATGAGCAGTTCTTC
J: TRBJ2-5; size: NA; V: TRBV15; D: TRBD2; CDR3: CATSRGISGGAGETQYF; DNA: TGTGCCACCAGCAGAGGGATAAGCGGGGGGGCCGGAGAGACCCAGTACTTC
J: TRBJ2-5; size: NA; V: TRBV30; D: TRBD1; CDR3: CAWSRDRGNQETQYF; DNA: TGTGCCTGGAGCCGGGACAGGGGGAACCAAGAGACCCAGTACTTC
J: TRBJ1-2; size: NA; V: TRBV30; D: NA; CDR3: CAWSVKEDKLLLYGYTF; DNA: TGTGCCTGGAGTGTGAAAGAGGACAAACTCCTCTTATATGGCTACACCTTC
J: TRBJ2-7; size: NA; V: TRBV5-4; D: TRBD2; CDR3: CASSPRGDLLEQYF; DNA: TGTGCCAGCAGCCCGCGGGGGGACCTACTCGAGCAGTACTTC
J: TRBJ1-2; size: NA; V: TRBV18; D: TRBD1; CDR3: CASSPIGQVYSNYGYTF; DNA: TGTGCCAGCTCACCTATCGGACAGGTCTATTCAAATTATGGCTACACCTTC
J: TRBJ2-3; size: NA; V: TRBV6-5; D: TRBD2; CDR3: CASSYSIAGGGDTQYF; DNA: TGTGCCAGCAGTTACTCGATAGCGGGAGGAGGAGATACGCAGTATTTT
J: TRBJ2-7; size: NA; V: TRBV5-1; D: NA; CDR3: CASSLEDPRSYEQYF; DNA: TGCGCCAGCAGCTTGGAGGATCCGAGGTCGTACGAGCAGTACTTC
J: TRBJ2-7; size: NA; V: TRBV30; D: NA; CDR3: CAWNRGRDNEQYF; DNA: TGTGCCTGGAATCGCGGCAGGGACAACGAGCAGTACTTC
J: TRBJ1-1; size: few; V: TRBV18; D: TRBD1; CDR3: CASSPAPDRASEAFF; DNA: TGTGCCAGCTCACCAGCTCCGGACAGGGCCTCTGAAGCTTTCTTT
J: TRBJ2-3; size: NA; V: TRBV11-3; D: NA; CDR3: CASSLHYLTDTQYF; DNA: TGTGCCAGCAGCTTACACTACCTCACAGATACGCAGTATTTT
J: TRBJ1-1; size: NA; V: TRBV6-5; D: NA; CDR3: CASSPGRGKNTEAFF; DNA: TGTGCCAGCAGCCCTGGTAGGGGCAAGAACACTGAAGCTTTCTTT
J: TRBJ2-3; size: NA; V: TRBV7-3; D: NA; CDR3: CASSVSSLQMQYF; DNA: TGTGCCAGCAGCGTCTCTTCGCTACAGATGCAGTATTTT
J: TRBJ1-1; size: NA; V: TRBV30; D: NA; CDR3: CAWSHLELNTEAFF; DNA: TGTGCCTGGAGTCATTTGGAGCTGAACACTGAAGCTTTCTTT
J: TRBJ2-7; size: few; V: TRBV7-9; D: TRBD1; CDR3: CASSLVGRGIYEQYF; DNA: TGTGCCAGCAGCTTAGTAGGCAGGGGGATCTACGAGCAGTACTTC
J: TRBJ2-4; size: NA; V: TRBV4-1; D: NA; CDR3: CASSQEGPGDRIAKNIQYF; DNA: TGCGCCAGCAGCCAAGAGGGACCGGGGGATCGGATAGCCAAAAACATTCAGTACTTC
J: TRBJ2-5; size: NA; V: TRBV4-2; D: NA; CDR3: CASSSSRTKSGQETQYF; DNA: TGTGCCAGCAGCTCATCGAGGACTAAAAGTGGCCAAGAGACCCAGTACTTC
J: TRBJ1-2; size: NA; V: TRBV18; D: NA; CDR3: CASSQDSYGYTF; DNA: TGTGCCAGCTCCCAAGACAGCTATGGCTACACCTTC
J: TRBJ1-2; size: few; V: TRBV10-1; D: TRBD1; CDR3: CAKERTGGPTDYGYTF; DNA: TGCGCCAAGGAGAGGACAGGGGGCCCTACCGACTATGGCTACACCTTC
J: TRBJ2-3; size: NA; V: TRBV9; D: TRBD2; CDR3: CASSAGTSGLTDTQYF; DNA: TGTGCCAGCAGTGCCGGGACTAGCGGGCTAACAGATACGCAGTATTTT
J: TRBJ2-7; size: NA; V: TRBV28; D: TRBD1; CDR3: CASSRRTGSSYEQYF; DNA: TGTGCCAGCAGTCGCAGGACAGGTTCCTCCTACGAGCAGTACTTC
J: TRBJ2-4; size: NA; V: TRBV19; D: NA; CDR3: CATNPGGSVNIQYF; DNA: TGTGCCACTAACCCGGGGGGCTCGGTGAACATTCAGTACTTC
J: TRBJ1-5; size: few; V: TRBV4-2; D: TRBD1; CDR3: CASSHNTGGTQPQHF; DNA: TGTGCCAGCAGCCATAATACAGGGGGCACTCAGCCCCAGCATTTT
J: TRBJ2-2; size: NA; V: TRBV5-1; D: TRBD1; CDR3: CASSLLGTGTTNTGELFF; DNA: TGCGCCAGCAGCTTGTTAGGGACAGGGACCACGAACACCGGGGAGCTGTTTTTT
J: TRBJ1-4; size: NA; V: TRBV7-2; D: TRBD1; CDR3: CASSYTGVGNEKLFF; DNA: TGTGCCAGCAGCTACACAGGGGTTGGTAATGAAAAACTGTTTTTT
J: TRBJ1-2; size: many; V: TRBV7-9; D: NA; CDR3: CASSPPTSGGYGYTF; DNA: TGTGCCAGCAGCCCACCGACGAGTGGAGGCTATGGCTACACCTTC
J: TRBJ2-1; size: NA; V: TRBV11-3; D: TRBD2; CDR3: CASSSFGLAGPHNEQFF; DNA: TGTGCCAGCAGCTCCTTCGGACTAGCGGGACCCCACAATGAGCAGTTCTTC
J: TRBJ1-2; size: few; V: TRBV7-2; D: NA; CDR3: CASSRPMRRGDYGYTF; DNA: TGTGCCAGCAGCCGACCTATGAGGAGGGGTGACTATGGCTACACCTTC
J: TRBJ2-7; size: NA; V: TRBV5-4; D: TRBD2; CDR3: CASSLVSLAGGSYEQYF; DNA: TGTGCCAGCAGCTTGGTATCGCTAGCGGGAGGGTCCTACGAGCAGTACTTC
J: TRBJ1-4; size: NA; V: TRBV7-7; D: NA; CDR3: CASSLGGGEKLFF; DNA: TGTGCCAGCAGCTTAGGCGGGGGCGAAAAACTGTTTTTT
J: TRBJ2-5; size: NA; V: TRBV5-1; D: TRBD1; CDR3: CASSLTGERETQYF; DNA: TGCGCCAGCAGCCTTACAGGGGAGAGGGAGACCCAGTACTTC
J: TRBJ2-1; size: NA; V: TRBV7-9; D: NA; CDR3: CASSLALLGVNYNEQFF; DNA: TGTGCCAGCAGCTTAGCGCTCTTAGGGGTAAACTACAATGAGCAGTTCTTC
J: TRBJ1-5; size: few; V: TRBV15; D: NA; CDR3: CATSSERDQPQHF; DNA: TGTGCCACCAGCTCCGAGAGGGATCAGCCCCAGCATTTT
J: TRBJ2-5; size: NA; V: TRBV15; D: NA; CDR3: CATSRAGNSDQETQYF; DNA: TGTGCCACCAGCAGAGCCGGGAATAGCGACCAAGAGACCCAGTACTTC
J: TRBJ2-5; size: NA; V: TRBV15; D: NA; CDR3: CATSRAQGPQETQYF; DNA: TGTGCCACCAGCAGAGCGCAGGGCCCCCAAGAGACCCAGTACTTC
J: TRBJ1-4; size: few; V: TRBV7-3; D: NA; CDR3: CASSKKTGGPEKLFF; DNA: TGTGCCAGCAGCAAAAAGACAGGCGGCCCCGAAAAACTGTTTTTT
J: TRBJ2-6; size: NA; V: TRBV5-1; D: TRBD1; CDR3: CASSPVPGQGSGANVLTF; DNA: TGCGCCAGCAGCCCTGTCCCGGGACAGGGGTCCGGGGCCAACGTCCTGACTTTC
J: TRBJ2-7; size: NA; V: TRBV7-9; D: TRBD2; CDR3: CASSPGTSGIHEQYF; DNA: TGTGCCAGCAGCCCAGGGACTAGCGGGATCCACGAGCAGTACTTC
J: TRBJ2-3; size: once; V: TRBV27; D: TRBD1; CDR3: CASSVRQGGGLAGDTQYF; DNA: TGTGCCAGCAGTGTACGACAAGGGGGCGGCTTGGCGGGAGATACGCAGTATTTT
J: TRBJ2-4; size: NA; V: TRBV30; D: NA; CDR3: CAWSEGGVGDIQYF; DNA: TGTGCCTGGAGTGAAGGAGGTGTTGGGGACATTCAGTACTTC
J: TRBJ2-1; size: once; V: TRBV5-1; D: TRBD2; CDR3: CASSQRLAVTYNEQFF; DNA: TGCGCCAGCAGCCAAAGACTAGCGGTCACCTACAATGAGCAGTTCTTC
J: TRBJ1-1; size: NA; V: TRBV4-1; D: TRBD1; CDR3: CASSPSGQGITEAFF; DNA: TGCGCCAGCAGCCCCAGCGGACAGGGTATTACTGAAGCTTTCTTT